The present TCR beta chain was sequenced within a study of shared clonotypes between healthy human individuals. Recent acute infections and vaccinations were absent in the healthy HIV-negative adult donors. The assay was carried out at the deep level. Some clones are missing from TCRdb's copy, which holds only in-frame ones; the method was immunoSEQ multiplex PCR. The sample has about 520,000 clones; about 78% are singletons. CDR3 length equals 16 residues. Germline-derived CDR1 and CDR2 are MNHEY and SMNVEV (reference sequence). V was pared by 4 bases and J by 3 bases, with 19 bases between. Sequencing was done on a sample of PBMCs. This chain connects TRBV27 to TRBJ2-7, with D perhaps matching TRBD2 (7 bases). This receptor was taken from a woman aged 40 to 50 in good health. Some clones in this sample may be carry-over from other donors' samples. The CDR3: CASSSMGASGGYEQYF. CDR3 bases: TGTGCCAGCAGTTCCATGGGGGCTAGCGGAGGCTACGAGCAGTACTTC.